This T cell receptor beta chain was retrieved from a study of beta chain features in type 1 diabetes. V was clipped by 4 bases and J by 3 bases; unmatched bases: 2. The CDR3 is 12 amino acids. The germline V gene has CDR1 SQVTM and CDR2 ANQGSEA. With respect to this clone: Its specificity is unknown. Other nucleotide sequences in the sample specify the same CDR3.

Study outcomes and limitations: Amplification by PCR could prefer shorter templates, with the same effect in patients and controls. TCRB CDR3 length was moderately but significantly reduced in all four CD4+ subsets of Type 1 diabetes patients. Using cDNA template may skew counts toward highly expressing activated cells.

The whole isolated RNA underwent reverse transcription, so sequencing captured expressed TCRB transcripts. This table comes from immunoSEQ multiplex PCR, and its TCRdb copy is limited to in-frame clones, with some not included. The repertoire has around 250,000 clones, about 15% of them found once; the top ten carry 0.015% to 0.02%. This TCR was recovered from a man aged 25-40 years with type 1 diabetes. V usage is TRBV29-1 and J usage is TRBJ1-2; TRBD1 agrees at 7 bases. The sample comprised naive CD4+ T cells from blood. The CDR3 DNA reads TGCAGCGTTGGACAGGGTGACTATGGCTACACCTTC. Amino acid sequence: CSVGQGDYGYTF.